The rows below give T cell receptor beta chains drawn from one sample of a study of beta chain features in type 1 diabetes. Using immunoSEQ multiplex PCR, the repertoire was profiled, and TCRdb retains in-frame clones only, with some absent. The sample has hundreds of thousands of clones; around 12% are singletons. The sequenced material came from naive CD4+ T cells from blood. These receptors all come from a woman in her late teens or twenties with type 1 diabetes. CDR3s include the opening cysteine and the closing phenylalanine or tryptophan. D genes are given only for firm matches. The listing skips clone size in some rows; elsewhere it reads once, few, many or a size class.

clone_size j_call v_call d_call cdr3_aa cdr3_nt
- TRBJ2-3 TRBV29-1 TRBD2 CSASRSGNVDTQYF TGCAGCGCCTCCCGGAGCGGGAATGTGGATACGCAGTATTTT
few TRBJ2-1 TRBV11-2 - CASSLRGLQFF TGTGCCAGCAGCTTGCGGGGGCTGCAGTTCTTC
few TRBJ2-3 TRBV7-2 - CASSNRFDTQYF TGTGCCAGCAGCAACCGGTTCGATACGCAGTATTTT
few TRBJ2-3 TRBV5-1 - CASSLGVQSTDTQYF TGCGCCAGCAGCTTGGGCGTACAGAGCACAGATACGCAGTATTTT
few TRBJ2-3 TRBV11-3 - CASSLDRGDTQYF TGTGCCAGCAGCTTAGATAGAGGGGATACGCAGTATTTT
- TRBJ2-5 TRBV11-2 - CASSSVQETQYF TGTGCCAGCAGCTCGGTCCAAGAGACCCAGTACTTC
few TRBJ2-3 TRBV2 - CASSQLMGVDTQYF TGTGCCAGCAGTCAACTGATGGGAGTAGATACGCAGTATTTT
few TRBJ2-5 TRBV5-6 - CASSPGQPQETQYF TGTGCCAGCAGCCCCGGACAGCCACAAGAGACCCAGTACTTC
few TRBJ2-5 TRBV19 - CASSGGGLPQETQYF TGTGCCAGTAGTGGGGGGGGGCTACCTCAAGAGACCCAGTACTTC
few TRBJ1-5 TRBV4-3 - CASSQDQQQPQHF TGCGCCAGCAGCCAAGACCAACAGCAGCCCCAGCATTTT
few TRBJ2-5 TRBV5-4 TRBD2 CAVTQGLAGVETQYF TGTGCCGTCACCCAGGGACTAGCGGGAGTGGAGACCCAGTACTTC
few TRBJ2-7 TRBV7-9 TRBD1 CASSHPPGTGAGEQYF TGTGCCAGCAGCCACCCGCCCGGGACAGGGGCTGGAGAGCAGTACTTC
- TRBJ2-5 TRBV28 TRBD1 CAIQGAGTVQETQYF TGTGCCATCCAGGGGGCGGGAACCGTACAAGAGACCCAGTACTTC
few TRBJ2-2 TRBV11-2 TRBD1 CASSLPGQGATGELFF TGTGCCAGCAGCCTACCGGGACAGGGGGCCACCGGGGAGCTGTTTTTT
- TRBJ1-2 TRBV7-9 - CASSSGPRRYGYTF TGTGCCAGCAGCTCCGGGCCAAGGAGGTATGGCTACACCTTC
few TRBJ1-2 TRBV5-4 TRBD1 CASSRGQGRAGGYTF TGTGCCAGCAGCCGGGGACAGGGTAGAGCGGGTGGCTACACCTTC
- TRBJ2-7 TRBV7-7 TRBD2 CASSTLAGNEQYF TGTGCTAGCAGCACCTTAGCGGGAAACGAGCAGTACTTC
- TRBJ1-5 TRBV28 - CASSPVGGEPQHF TGTGCCAGCAGTCCCGTCGGAGGAGAACCCCAGCATTTT
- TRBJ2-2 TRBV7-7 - CASSEKTSGGELFF TGTGCCAGCAGCGAAAAGACTAGTGGCGGGGAGCTGTTTTTT
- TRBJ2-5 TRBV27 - CASSLVGFPLGETQYF TGTGCCAGCAGTTTAGTCGGGTTCCCCCTGGGAGAGACCCAGTACTTC
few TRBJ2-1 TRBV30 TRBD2 CASTSGSYNEQFF TGTGCCTCGACTAGCGGTTCGTACAATGAGCAGTTCTTC
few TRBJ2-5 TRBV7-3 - CASSFGRGLKETQYF TGTGCCAGCAGCTTCGGGCGGGGATTAAAAGAGACCCAGTACTTC
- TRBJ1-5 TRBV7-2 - CASSPFGDNQPQHF TGTGCCAGCAGCCCCTTTGGAGACAATCAGCCCCAGCATTTT
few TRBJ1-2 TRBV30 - CAWSPTENYGYTF TGTGCCTGGAGTCCTACTGAAAACTATGGCTACACCTTC
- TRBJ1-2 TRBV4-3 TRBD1 CASSHHNRGQGNYGYTF TGCGCCAGCAGCCATCATAACAGGGGCCAAGGTAACTATGGCTACACCTTC
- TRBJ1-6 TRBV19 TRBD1 CASSTRRTGHHSPLHF TGTGCCAGTAGTACCCGACGGACAGGGCATCATTCACCCCTCCACTTT
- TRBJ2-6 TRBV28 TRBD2 CASSLFAGGLSGANVLTF TGTGCCAGCAGTTTATTTGCGGGAGGGCTCTCTGGGGCCAACGTCCTGACTTTC
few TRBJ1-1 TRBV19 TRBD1 CASSVDRGTEAFF TGTGCCAGTAGTGTGGACAGGGGCACTGAAGCTTTCTTT
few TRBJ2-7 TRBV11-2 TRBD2 CASSFGGRSYEQYF TGTGCCAGCAGTTTTGGCGGGAGGTCCTACGAGCAGTACTTC
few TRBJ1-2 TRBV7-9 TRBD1 CASRTTGGRGQTYGYTF TGTGCCAGCAGAACGACCGGGGGCAGGGGGCAAACCTATGGCTACACCTTC
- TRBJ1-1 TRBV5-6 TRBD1 CASSGQGPGTEAFF TGTGCCAGCAGCGGACAGGGTCCCGGCACTGAAGCTTTCTTT
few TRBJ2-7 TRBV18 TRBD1 CASSPSDRGPYEQYF TGTGCCAGCTCACCATCGGACAGGGGACCCTACGAGCAGTACTTC
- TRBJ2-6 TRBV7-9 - CASSLDGVGANVLTF TGTGCCAGCAGCTTAGACGGGGTTGGGGCCAACGTCCTGACTTTC
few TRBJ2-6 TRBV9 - CASAAQASSGANVLTF TGTGCCAGCGCGGCACAGGCATCCTCTGGGGCCAACGTCCTGACTTTC
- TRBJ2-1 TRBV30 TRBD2 CAGARWLTSGVYNEQFF TGTGCCGGGGCGCGTTGGTTGACTAGCGGGGTATACAATGAGCAGTTCTTC
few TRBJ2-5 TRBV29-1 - CSSRTRAAQETQYF TGCAGCTCCAGAACGAGGGCAGCGCAAGAGACCCAGTACTTC
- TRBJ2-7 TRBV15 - CATSREVGRIHEQYF TGTGCCACCAGCAGGGAGGTGGGCAGGATCCACGAGCAGTACTTC
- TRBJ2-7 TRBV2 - CASRLDRNYEQYF TGTGCCAGCAGGCTGGACAGAAACTACGAGCAGTACTTC
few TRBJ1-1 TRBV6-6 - CASSYSMNTEAFF TGTGCCAGCAGTTACTCCATGAACACTGAAGCTTTCTTT
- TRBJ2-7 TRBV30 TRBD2 CARNSGDSYEQYF TGTGCCCGAAATAGCGGGGATTCCTACGAGCAGTACTTC
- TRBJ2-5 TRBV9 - CASTPSGGQETQYF TGTGCCAGCACCCCGTCCGGGGGCCAAGAGACCCAGTACTTC
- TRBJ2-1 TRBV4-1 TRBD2 CASSEREEGYEFF TGCGCCAGCAGCGAGCGGGAGGAAGGTTACGAGTTCTTC
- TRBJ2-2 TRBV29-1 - CSVGSSTPELFF TGCAGCGTTGGGTCTAGTACACCGGAGCTGTTTTTT
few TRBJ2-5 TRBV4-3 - CASSQRRGGETQYF TGCGCCAGCAGCCAGCGGAGGGGAGGAGAGACCCAGTACTTC
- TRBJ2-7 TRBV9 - CASSVGAGEGGEQYF TGTGCCAGCAGCGTAGGGGCCGGGGAAGGAGGGGAGCAGTACTTC
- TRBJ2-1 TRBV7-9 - CAFRAAEEYNEQFF TGTGCCTTCCGAGCGGCAGAAGAATACAATGAGCAGTTCTTC
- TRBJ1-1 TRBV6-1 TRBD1 CASSGQGNTEAFF TGTGCCAGCAGTGGACAGGGCAACACTGAAGCTTTCTTT
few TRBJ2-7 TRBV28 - CASNLAGRSGEQYF TGTGCCAGCAACTTGGCGGGCCGTTCGGGCGAGCAGTACTTC
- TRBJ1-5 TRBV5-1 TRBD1 CASSLETGSYQPQHF TGCGCCAGCAGCTTGGAGACAGGGTCGTATCAGCCCCAGCATTTT
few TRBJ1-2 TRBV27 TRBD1 CASSLARQGNYGYTF TGTGCCAGCAGTTTAGCCCGACAGGGAAACTATGGCTACACCTTC
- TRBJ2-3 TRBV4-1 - CASSTLEGDTQYF TGCGCCAGCAGCACCCTGGAGGGCGATACGCAGTATTTT
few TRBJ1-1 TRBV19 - CASSSPGNTEAFF TGTGCCAGTAGTAGCCCAGGGAACACTGAAGCTTTCTTT
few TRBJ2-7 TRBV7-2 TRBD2 CASSNQGGGFAYEQYF TGTGCCAGCAGTAACCAGGGCGGGGGTTTCGCCTACGAGCAGTACTTC
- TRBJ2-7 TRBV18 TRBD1 CASSPTGTGGLEQYF TGTGCCAGCTCACCGACCGGGACAGGGGGCTTAGAGCAGTACTTC
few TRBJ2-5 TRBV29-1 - CSVETFRQETQYF TGCAGCGTTGAAACCTTCAGGCAAGAGACCCAGTACTTC
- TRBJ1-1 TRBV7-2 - CASSARGNTEAFF TGTGCCAGCAGCGCCCGTGGCAACACTGAAGCTTTCTTT
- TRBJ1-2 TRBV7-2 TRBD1 CASSWDSYGYTF TGTGCCAGCAGCTGGGACAGCTATGGCTACACCTTC
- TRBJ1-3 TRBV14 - CASSQRRGAGNTIYF TGTGCCAGCAGCCAACGCAGGGGAGCTGGAAACACCATATATTTT